This T cell receptor beta chain was identified during a study of T cell responses to AZD1222 COVID-19 vaccine. General study results and limits: There were repertoire samples only from the period after the peak T cell response. Most donors were white British, females outnumbered males, and clonal diversity was possibly underestimated. Close to half of all spike-specific TCRs reportedly target regions of the variants that are unmutated.

This clone was detected a few times. What it binds is unknown. The germline V gene encodes CDR1 MNHEY and CDR2 SVGEGT. This CDR3 is built from 15 residues. With V trimmed by 4 bases and J by 1 base, 5 bases remained unmatched. Clones were read by immunoSEQ multiplex PCR, and TCRdb kept only the in-frame ones, dropping some. The sample carries some 140,000 clones, approximately 92% recorded once. The receptor was derived from an adult who received the AZD1222 COVID-19 vaccine. The rearrangement joins TRBV6-2 or TRBV6-3 to TRBJ1-1, with 8 nucleotides matching TRBD1. Sequences were derived from peripheral blood, sampled 28 days after the second AZD1222 dose. CDR3 coding DNA: TGTGCCAGCAGTTCCCCGGACAGGGAGAACACTGAAGCTTTCTTT. Its protein product is CASSSPDRENTEAFF.